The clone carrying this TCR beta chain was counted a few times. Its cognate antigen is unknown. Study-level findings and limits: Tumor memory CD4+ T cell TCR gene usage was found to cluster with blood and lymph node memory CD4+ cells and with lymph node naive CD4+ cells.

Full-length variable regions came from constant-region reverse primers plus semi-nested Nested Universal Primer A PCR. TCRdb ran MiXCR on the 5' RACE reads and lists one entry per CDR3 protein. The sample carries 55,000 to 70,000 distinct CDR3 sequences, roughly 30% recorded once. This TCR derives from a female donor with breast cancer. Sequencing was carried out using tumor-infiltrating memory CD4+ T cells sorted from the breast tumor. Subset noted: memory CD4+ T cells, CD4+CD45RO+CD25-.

The CDR3 sequence: CASSLREGAEAFF. In nucleotides, the CDR3 is TGTGCCAGCAGTTTAAGGGAGGGGGCTGAAGCTTTCTTT. The V and J genes are TRBV12-3 or TRBV12-4 and TRBJ1-1, with D maybe TRBD1 (6 bases). Trimming took 2 bases from V and 6 from J, leaving 10 bases between them. The CDR3 loop spans 13 amino acids.